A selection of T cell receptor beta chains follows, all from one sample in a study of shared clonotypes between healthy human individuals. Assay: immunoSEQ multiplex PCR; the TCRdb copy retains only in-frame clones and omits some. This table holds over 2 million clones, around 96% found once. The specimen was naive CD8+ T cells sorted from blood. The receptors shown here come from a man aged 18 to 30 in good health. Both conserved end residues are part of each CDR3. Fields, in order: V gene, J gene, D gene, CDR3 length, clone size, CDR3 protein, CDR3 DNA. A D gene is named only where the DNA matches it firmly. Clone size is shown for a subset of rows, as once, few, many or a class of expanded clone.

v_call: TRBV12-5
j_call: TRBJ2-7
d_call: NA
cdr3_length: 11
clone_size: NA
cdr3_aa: CASLKGYEQYF
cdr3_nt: TGTGCTAGTTTAAAGGGTTACGAGCAGTACTTC

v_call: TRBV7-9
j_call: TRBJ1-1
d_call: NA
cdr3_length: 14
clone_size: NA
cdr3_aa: CASSLVAVNTEAFF
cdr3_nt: TGTGCCAGCAGTCTCGTCGCAGTGAACACTGAAGCTTTCTTT

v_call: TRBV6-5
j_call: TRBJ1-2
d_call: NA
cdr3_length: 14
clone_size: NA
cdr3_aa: CASSYGQGEDGYTF
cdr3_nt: TGTGCCAGCAGTTACGGCCAGGGAGAGGATGGCTACACCTTC

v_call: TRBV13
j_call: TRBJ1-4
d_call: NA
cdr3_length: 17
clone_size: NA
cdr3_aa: CASSFNSYGGLSEKLFF
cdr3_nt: TGTGCCAGCAGCTTTAATTCTTATGGGGGGTTGAGTGAAAAACTGTTTTTT

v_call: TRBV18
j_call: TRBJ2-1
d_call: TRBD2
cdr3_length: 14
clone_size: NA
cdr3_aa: CASSPVVAGNEQFF
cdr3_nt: TGTGCCAGCTCACCAGTGGTAGCGGGGAATGAGCAGTTCTTC

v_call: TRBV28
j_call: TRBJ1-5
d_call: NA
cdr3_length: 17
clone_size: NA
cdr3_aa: CASSPVHRKNSNQPQHF
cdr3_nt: TGTGCCAGCAGCCCCGTTCACAGGAAAAATAGCAATCAGCCCCAGCATTTT

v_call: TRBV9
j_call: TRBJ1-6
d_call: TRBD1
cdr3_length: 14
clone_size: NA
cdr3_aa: CASSGGTENSPLHF
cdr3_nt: TGTGCCAGCAGCGGGGGGACAGAGAATTCACCCCTCCACTTT

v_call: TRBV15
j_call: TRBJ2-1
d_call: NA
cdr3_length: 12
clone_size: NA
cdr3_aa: CATSSPWDEQFF
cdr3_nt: TGTGCCACCAGCAGCCCCTGGGATGAGCAGTTCTTC

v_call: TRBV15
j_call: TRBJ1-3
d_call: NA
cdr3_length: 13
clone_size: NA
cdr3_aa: CATRSKAQSTIYF
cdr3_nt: TGTGCCACCAGGTCGAAGGCCCAAAGCACCATATATTTT

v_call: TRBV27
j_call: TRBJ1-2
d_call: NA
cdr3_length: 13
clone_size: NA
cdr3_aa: CASSLGRAYGYTF
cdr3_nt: TGTGCCAGCAGTTTAGGGAGGGCCTATGGCTACACCTTC

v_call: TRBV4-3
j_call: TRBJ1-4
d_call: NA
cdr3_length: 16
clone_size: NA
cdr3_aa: CASTPGLFATNEKLFF
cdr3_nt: TGCGCCAGCACCCCGGGACTTTTTGCAACTAATGAAAAACTGTTTTTT

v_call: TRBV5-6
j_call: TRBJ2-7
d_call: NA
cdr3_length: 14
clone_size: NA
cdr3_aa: CASRPSGSSYEQYF
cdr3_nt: TGTGCCAGCAGACCAAGCGGAAGCTCCTACGAGCAGTACTTC

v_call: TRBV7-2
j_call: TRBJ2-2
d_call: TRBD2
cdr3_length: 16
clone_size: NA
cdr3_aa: CASSRLAGGLAGELFF
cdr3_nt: TGTGCCAGCAGCCGACTAGCGGGAGGGCTGGCCGGGGAGCTGTTTTTT

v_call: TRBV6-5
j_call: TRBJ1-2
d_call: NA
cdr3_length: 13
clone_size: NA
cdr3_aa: CASSYGPNYGYTF
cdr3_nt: TGTGCCAGCAGTTACGGGCCGAACTATGGCTACACCTTC

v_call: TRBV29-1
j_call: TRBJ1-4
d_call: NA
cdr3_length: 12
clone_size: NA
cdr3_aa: CSVEDDSPGLFF
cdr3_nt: TGCAGCGTTGAAGATGACAGCCCCGGACTGTTTTTT

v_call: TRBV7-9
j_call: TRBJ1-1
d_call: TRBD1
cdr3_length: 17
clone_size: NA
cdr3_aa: CASSLVGQGPMNTEAFF
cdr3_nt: TGTGCCAGCAGCTTAGTGGGACAGGGACCCATGAACACTGAAGCTTTCTTT

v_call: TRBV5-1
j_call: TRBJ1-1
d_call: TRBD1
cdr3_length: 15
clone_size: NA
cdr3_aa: CASSFTGGMNTEAFF
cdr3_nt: TGCGCCAGCAGCTTTACAGGGGGCATGAACACTGAAGCTTTCTTT

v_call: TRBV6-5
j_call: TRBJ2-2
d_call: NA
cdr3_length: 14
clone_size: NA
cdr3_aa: CASTGGANTGELFF
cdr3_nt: TGTGCCAGCACCGGAGGGGCGAACACCGGGGAGCTGTTTTTT

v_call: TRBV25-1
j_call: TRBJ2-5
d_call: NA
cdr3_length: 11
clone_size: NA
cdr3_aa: CASNSGETQYF
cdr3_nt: TGTGCCAGCAATAGCGGAGAGACCCAGTACTTC

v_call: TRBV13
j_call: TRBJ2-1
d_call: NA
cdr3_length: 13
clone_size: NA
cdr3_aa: CASSHQAYNEQFF
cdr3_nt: TGTGCCAGCAGCCATCAGGCCTACAATGAGCAGTTCTTC

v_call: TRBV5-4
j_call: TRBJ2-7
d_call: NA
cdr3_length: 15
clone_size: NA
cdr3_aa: CASSLEPSVSYEQYF
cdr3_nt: TGTGCCAGCAGCTTGGAGCCTAGCGTCTCCTACGAGCAGTACTTC

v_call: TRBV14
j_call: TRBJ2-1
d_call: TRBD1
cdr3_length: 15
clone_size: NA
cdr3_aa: CASSPGQGARNEQFF
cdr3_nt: TGTGCCAGCAGCCCGGGACAGGGGGCGAGGAATGAGCAGTTCTTC

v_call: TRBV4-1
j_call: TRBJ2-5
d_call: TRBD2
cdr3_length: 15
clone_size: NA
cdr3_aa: CASSQDWDYQETQYF
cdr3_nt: TGCGCCAGCAGCCAAGATTGGGACTATCAAGAGACCCAGTACTTC

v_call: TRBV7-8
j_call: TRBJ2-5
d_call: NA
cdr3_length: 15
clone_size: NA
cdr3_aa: CASSLSPGTQETQYF
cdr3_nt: TGTGCCAGCAGCTTATCCCCGGGGACCCAAGAGACCCAGTACTTC

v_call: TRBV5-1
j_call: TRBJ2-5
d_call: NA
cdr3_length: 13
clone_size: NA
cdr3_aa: CASSYDPEETQYF
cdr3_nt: TGCGCCAGCAGTTACGACCCCGAAGAGACCCAGTACTTC

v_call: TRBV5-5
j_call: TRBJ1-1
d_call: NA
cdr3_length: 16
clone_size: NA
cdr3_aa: CASSLGLRGTTSEAFF
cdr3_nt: TGTGCCAGCAGCTTGGGTCTGCGAGGAACCACTTCTGAAGCTTTCTTT

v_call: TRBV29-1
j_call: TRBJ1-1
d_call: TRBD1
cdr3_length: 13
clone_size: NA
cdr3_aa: CSVDGDRVDEAFF
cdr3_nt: TGCAGCGTTGACGGGGACAGGGTGGATGAAGCTTTCTTT

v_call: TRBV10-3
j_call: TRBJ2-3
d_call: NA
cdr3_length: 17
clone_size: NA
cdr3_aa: CAISESTGGMVIDTQYF
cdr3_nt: TGTGCCATCAGTGAGTCTACTGGCGGGATGGTAATAGATACGCAGTATTTT

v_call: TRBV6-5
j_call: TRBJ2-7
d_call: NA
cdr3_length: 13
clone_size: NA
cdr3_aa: CASRRGLEYEQYF
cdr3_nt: TGTGCCAGCAGACGGGGGTTAGAATACGAGCAGTACTTC

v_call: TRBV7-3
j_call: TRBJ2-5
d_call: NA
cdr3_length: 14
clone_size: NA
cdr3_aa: CASSRAVLEETQYF
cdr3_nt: TGTGCCAGCAGCCGGGCAGTACTTGAAGAGACCCAGTACTTC

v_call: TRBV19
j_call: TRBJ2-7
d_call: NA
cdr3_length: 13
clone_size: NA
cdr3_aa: CASSIEGFYEQYF
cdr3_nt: TGTGCCAGTAGTATAGAGGGTTTCTACGAGCAGTACTTC

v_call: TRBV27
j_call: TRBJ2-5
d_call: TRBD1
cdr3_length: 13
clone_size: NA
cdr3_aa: CASSPTGFETQYF
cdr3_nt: TGTGCCAGCAGTCCGACAGGGTTTGAGACCCAGTACTTC

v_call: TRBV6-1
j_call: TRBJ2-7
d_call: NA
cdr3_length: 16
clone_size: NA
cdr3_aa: CASSELQEIISYEQYF
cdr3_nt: TGTGCCAGCAGTGAACTTCAGGAGATAATCTCCTACGAGCAGTACTTC

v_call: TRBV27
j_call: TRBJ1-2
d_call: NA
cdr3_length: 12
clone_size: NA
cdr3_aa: CASSGWLDGYTF
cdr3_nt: TGTGCCAGCAGTGGGTGGTTAGATGGCTACACCTTC

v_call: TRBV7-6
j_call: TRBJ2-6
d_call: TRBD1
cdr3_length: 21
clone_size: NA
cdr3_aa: CASSTGAPGVTIPSGANVLTF
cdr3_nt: TGTGCCAGCAGTACAGGGGCACCAGGGGTTACAATCCCTTCTGGGGCCAACGTCCTGACTTTC

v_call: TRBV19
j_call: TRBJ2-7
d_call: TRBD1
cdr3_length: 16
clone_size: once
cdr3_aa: CASSIGRDRGMDEQYF
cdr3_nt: TGTGCCAGTAGTATAGGTAGGGACAGGGGAATGGACGAGCAGTACTTC

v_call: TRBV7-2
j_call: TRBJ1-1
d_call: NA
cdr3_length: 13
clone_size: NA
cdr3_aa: CASSLGSAAEAFF
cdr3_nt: TGTGCCAGCAGCTTAGGTTCGGCAGCTGAAGCTTTCTTT

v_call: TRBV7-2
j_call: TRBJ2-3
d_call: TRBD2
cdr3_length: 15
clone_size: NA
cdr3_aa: CASSLTSGGTDTQYF
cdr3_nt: TGTGCCAGCAGCCTGACTAGCGGAGGCACAGATACGCAGTATTTT

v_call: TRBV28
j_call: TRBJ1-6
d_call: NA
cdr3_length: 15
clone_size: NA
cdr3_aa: CASSSKSGNNSPLHF
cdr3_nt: TGTGCCAGCAGTTCCAAGTCCGGCAATAATTCACCCCTCCACTTT

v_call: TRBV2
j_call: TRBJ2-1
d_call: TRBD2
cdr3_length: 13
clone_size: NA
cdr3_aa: CASRAGAYNEQFF
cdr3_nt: TGTGCCAGTAGGGCGGGAGCCTACAATGAGCAGTTCTTC

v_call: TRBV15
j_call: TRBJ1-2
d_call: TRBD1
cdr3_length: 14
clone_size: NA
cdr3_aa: CATSSGQGGDGYTF
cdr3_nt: TGTGCCACCAGCAGCGGACAGGGGGGGGATGGCTACACCTTC

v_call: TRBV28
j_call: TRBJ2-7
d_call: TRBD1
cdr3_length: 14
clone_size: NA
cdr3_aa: CASSRGTGPYEQYF
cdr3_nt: TGTGCCAGCAGCCGCGGGACAGGACCTTACGAGCAGTACTTC

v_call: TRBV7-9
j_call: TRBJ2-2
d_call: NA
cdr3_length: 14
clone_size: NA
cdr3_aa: CASTPLVDPGELFF
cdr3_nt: TGTGCCAGCACCCCCTTGGTGGACCCCGGGGAGCTGTTTTTT

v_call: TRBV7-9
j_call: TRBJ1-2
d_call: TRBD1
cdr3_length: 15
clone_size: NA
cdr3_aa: CASSPSDRVDYGYTF
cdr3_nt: TGTGCCAGCAGCCCCAGTGACAGGGTCGACTATGGCTACACCTTC

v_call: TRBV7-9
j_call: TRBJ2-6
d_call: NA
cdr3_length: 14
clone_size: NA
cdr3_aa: CASSLGSGANVLTF
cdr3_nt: TGTGCCAGCAGCTTAGGCTCTGGGGCCAACGTCCTGACTTTC

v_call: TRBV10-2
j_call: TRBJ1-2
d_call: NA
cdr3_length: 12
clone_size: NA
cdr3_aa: CASSESREGYTF
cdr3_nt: TGCGCCAGCAGTGAGTCTAGGGAAGGCTACACCTTC

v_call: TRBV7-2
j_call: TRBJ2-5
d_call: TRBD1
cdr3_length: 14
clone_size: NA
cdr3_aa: CASSSQGGQETQYF
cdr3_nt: TGTGCCAGCAGTTCACAGGGGGGCCAAGAGACCCAGTACTTC